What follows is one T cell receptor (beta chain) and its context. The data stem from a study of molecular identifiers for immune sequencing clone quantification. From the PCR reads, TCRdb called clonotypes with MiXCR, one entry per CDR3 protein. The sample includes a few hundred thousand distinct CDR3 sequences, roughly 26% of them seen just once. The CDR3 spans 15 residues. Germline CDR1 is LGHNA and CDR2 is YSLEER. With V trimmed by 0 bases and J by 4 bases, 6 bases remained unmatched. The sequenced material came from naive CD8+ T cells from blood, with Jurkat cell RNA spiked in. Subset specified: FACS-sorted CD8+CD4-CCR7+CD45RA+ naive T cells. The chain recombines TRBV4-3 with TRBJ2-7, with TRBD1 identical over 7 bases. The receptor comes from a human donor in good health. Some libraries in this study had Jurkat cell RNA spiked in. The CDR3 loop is CASSQDVQGVYEQYF. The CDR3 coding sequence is TGCGCCAGCAGCCAAGATGTCCAGGGGGTTTACGAGCAGTACTTC.